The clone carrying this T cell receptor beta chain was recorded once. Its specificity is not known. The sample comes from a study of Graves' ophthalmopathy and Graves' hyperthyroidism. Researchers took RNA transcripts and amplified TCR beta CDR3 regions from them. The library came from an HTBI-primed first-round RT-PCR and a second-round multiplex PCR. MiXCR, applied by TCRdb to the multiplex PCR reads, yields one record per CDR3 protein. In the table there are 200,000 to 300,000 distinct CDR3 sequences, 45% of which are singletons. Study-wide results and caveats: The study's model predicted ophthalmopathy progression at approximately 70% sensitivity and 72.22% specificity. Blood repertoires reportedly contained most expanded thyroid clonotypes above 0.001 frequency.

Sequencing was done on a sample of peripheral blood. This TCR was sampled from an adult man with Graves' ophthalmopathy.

The CDR3 sequence: CATSDLPSGETQHF. For the CDR3, the DNA is TGTGCCACCAGTGATTTGCCTAGCGGAGAGACCCAGCATTTT. The chain combines TRBV24-1 with TRBJ1-5; the D is unclear. Germline V gene sequence: CDR1 KGHDR, CDR2 SFDVKD. V gave up 0 bases and J gave up 11 bases, with 13 bases separating them. CDR3 length: 14 residues.